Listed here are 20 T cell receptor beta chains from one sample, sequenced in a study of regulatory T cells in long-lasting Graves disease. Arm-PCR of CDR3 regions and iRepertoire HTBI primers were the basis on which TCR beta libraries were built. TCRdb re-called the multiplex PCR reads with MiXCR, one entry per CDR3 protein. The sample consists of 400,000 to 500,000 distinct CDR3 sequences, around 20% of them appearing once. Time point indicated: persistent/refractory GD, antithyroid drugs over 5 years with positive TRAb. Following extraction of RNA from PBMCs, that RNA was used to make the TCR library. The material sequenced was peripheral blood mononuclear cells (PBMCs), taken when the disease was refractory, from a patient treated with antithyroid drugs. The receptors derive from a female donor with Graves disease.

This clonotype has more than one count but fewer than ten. The CDR3 region has the DNA TGTGCCAGCAGCAGGGACTTGAGCTACGAGCAGTACTTC. Translated, it gives CASSRDLSYEQYF. The chain uses TRBV7-2 and TRBJ2-7; TRBD2 is a possible D gene (6 bases). The ends were cut back, 5 bases at V and 3 bases at J, with 11 bases in the middle. Per the germline V gene, CDR1 is SGHTA and CDR2 is FQGNSA. The CDR3 has 13 amino acids.

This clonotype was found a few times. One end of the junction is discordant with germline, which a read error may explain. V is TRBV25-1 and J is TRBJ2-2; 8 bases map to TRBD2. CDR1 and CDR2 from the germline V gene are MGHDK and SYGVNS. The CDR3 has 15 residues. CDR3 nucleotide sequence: TGTGCCAGCAGTGAATCGGGAGGGTACGCCGGGGAGCTGTCTTTT. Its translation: CASSESGGYAGELSF.

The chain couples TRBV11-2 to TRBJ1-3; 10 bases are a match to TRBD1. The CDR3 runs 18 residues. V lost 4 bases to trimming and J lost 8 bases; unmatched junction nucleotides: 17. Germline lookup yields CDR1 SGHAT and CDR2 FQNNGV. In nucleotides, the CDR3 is TGTGCCAGCAGCTCGCTCGACCCGGGACAGGGGCTACTACACACCATATATTTT. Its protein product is CASSSLDPGQGLLHTIYF.

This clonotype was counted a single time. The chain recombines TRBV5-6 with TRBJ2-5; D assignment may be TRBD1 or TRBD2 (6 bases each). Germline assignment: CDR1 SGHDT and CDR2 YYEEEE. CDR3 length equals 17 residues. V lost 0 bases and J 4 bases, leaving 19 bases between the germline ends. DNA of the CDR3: TGTGCCAGCAGCTTGGTGGGGGGCTCTGGCCTCAGAGAGACCCAGTACTTC. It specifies CASSLVGGSGLRETQYF.

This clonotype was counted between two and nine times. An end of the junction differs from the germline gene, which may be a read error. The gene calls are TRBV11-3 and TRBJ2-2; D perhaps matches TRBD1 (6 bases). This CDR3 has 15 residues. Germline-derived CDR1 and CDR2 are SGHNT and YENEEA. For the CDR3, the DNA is TGTGCCAGCAGCCTGACGGGACACCCGTCCGGGGAGCTGGTTTTT. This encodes CASSLTGHPSGELVF.

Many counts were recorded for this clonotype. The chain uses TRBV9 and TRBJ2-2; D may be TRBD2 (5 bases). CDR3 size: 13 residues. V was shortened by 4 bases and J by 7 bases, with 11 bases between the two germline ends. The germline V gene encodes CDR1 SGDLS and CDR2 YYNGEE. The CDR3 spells CASSPSLGGELFF. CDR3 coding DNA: TGTGCCAGCAGCCCTAGCCTGGGCGGGGAGCTGTTTTTT. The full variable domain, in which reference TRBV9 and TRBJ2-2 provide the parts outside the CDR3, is DSGVTQTPKHLITATGQRVTLRCSPRSGDLSVYWYQQSLDQGLQFLIQYYNGEERAKGNILERFSAQQFPDLHSELNLSSLELGDSALYFCASSPSLGGELFFGEGSRLTVL.

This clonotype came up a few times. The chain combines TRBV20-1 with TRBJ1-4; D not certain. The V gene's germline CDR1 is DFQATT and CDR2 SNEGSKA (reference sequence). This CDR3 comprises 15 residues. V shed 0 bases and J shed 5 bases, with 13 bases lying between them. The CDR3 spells CSARDPNARNEKLFF. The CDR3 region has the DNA TGCAGTGCTAGAGACCCAAATGCGAGGAATGAAAAACTGTTTTTT.

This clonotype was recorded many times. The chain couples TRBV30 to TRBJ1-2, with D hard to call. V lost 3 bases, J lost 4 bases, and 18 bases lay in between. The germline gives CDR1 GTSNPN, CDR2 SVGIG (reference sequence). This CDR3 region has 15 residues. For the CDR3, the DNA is TGTGCCTGGAGCGAATCGGGGTTACGAGGCTATGGCTACACCTTC. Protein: CAWSESGLRGYGYTF.

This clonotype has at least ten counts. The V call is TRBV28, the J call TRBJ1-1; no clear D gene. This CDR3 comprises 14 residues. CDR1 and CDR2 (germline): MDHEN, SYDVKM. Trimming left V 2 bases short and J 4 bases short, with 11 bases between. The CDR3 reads CASSLLGWGTEAFF. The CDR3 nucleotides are TGTGCCAGCAGTTTACTGGGCTGGGGCACTGAAGCTTTCTTT.

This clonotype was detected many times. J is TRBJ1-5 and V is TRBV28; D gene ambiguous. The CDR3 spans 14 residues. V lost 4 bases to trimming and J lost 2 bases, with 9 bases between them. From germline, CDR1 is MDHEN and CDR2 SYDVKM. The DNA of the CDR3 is TGTGCCAGCAGTTGGAGGGTGGGCAATCAGCCCCAGCATTTT. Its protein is CASSWRVGNQPQHF.

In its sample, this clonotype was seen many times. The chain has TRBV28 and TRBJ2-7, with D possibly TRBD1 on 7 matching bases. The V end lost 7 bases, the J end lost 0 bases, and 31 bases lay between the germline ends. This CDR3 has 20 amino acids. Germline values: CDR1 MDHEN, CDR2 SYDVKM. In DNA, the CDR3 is TGTGCCAGCATTGGGGGGCTAGGAACCCCGTCGGGACAGAGCTCCTACGAGCAGTACTTC. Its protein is CASIGGLGTPSGQSSYEQYF. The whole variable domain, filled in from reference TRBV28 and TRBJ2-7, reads DVKVTQSSRYLVKRTGEKVFLECVQDMDHENMFWYRQDPGLGLRLIYFSYDVKMKEKGDIPEGYSVSREKKERFSLILESASTNQTSMYLCASIGGLGTPSGQSSYEQYFGPGTRLTVT.

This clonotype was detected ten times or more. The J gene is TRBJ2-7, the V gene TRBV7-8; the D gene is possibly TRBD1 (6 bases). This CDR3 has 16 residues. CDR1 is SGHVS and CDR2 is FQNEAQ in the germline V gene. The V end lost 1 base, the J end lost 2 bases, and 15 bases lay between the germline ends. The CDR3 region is CASSLGFGTKTYEQYF. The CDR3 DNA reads TGTGCCAGCAGCTTAGGGTTTGGGACAAAGACCTACGAGCAGTACTTC.

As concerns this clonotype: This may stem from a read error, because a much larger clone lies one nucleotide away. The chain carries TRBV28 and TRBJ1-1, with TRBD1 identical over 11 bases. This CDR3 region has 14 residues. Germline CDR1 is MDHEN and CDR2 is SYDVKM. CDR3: CASSPWTGGTESFF. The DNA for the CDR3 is TGTGCCAGCAGTCCCTGGACAGGGGGCACTGAATCTTTCTTT. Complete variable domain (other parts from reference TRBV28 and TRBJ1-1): DVKVTQSSRYLVKRTGEKVFLECVQDMDHENMFWYRQDPGLGLRLIYFSYDVKMKEKGDIPEGYSVSREKKERFSLILESASTNQTSMYLCASSPWTGGTESFFGQGTRLTVV.

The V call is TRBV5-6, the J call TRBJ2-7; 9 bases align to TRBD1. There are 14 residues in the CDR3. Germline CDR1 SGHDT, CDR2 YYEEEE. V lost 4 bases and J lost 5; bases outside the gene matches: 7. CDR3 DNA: TGTGCCAGCAGCCGGACAGGGGTTCGGGACGAGCAGTACTTC. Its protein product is CASSRTGVRDEQYF. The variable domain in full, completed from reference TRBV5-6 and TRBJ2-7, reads DAGVTQSPTHLIKTRGQQVTLRCSPKSGHDTVSWYQQALGQGPQFIFQYYEEEERQRGNFPDRFSGHQFPNYSSELNVNALLLGDSALYLCASSRTGVRDEQYFGPGTRLTVT.

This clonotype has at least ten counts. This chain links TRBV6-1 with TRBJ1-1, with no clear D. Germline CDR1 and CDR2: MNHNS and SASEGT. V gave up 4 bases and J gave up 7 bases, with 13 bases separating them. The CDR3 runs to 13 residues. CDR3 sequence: CASSVMRAVEAFF. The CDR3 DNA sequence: TGTGCCAGCAGTGTCATGAGGGCGGTTGAAGCTTTCTTT.

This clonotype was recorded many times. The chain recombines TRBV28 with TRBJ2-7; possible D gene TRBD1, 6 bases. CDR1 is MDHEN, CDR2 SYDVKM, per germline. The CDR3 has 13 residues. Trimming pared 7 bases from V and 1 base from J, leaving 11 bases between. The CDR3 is CASILGGSYEQYF. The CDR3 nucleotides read TGTGCCAGCATCCTAGGGGGATCCTACGAGCAGTACTTC.

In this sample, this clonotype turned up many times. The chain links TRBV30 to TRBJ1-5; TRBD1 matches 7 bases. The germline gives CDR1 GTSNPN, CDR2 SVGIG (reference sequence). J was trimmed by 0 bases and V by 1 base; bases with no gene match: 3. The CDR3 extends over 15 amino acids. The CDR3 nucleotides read TGTGCCTGGAGTGGCGGGACAGCTAGCAATCAGCCCCAGCATTTT. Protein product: CAWSGGTASNQPQHF.

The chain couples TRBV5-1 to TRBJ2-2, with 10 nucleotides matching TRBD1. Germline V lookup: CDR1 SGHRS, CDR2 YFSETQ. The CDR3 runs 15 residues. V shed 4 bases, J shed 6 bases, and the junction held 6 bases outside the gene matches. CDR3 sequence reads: CASSPGQGLPGELFF. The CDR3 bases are TGCGCCAGCAGCCCGGGACAGGGGCTCCCCGGGGAGCTGTTTTTT.

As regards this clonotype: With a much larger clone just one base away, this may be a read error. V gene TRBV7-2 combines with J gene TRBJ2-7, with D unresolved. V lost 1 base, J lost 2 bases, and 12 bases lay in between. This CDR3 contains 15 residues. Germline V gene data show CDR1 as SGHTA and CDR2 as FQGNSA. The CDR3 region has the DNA TGTGCCAGCAGCTTAGAACCAGGAACTACCTACGAGCAGTACTTC. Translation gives CASSLEPGTTYEQYF.

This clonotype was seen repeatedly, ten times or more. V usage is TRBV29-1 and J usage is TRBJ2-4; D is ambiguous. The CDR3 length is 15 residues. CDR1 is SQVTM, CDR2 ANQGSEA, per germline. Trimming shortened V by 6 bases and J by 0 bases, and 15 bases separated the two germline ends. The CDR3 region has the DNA TGCAGCGTAAACACAGATACTTTAGCCAAAAACATTCAGTACTTC. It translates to CSVNTDTLAKNIQYF.